These 27 T cell receptor beta chains originate from one sample sequenced in a study of shared clonotypes between healthy human individuals. Using immunoSEQ multiplex PCR, the repertoire was profiled, and TCRdb retains in-frame clones only, with some absent. The sample records some 2 million clones, 90% to 95% being singletons. Sequenced sample: naive CD4+ T cells sorted from blood. Subset: CD45RA+ positively selected. Receptors were obtained from a man aged 18-30 years in good health.

The chain couples TRBV6-6 to TRBJ2-2; 9 nucleotides line up with TRBD1. Germline V gene data show CDR1 as MNHNY and CDR2 as SVGAGI (reference sequence). The V segment lost 11 bases and the J segment 3 bases; nucleotides outside the gene matches: 10. The CDR3 extends over 15 amino acids. In nucleotides, the CDR3 is TGTGCCTATTCTGTAGGGACAGGGTACACCGGGGAGCTGTTTTTT. As protein: CAYSVGTGYTGELFF.

CDR3 sequence reads: CASSLASGREAYSNQPQHF. Written as DNA, the CDR3 is TGTGCCAGCAGCTTGGCTTCAGGGAGGGAGGCCTATAGCAATCAGCCCCAGCATTTT. The genes are TRBV5-6 and TRBJ1-5; D is possibly TRBD1 (5 bases). Trimming left V 0 bases short and J 0 bases short, with 19 bases between. The CDR3 runs 19 residues. The V gene's germline CDR1 is SGHDT and CDR2 YYEEEE. The variable domain in full, with the rest retrieved from reference TRBV5-6 and TRBJ1-5, is DAGVTQSPTHLIKTRGQQVTLRCSPKSGHDTVSWYQQALGQGPQFIFQYYEEEERQRGNFPDRFSGHQFPNYSSELNVNALLLGDSALYLCASSLASGREAYSNQPQHFGDGTRLSIL.

The rearrangement links TRBV5-1 to TRBJ1-1; no firm D call. The CDR3 has 15 residues. The V end was cut by 0 bases, the J end by 2 bases, with 11 bases between. Germline V gives CDR1 SGHRS, CDR2 YFSETQ. Here the CDR3 reads CASSLVWPRNTEAFF. CDR3 nucleotide sequence: TGCGCCAGCAGCTTGGTTTGGCCCCGTAACACTGAAGCTTTCTTT.

This chain uses TRBV28 with TRBJ1-6, with a weak D call TRBD1 (5 bases). The CDR3 is 17 amino acids. V was trimmed by 6 bases and J by 9 bases, leaving 24 bases between them. The germline gives CDR1 MDHEN, CDR2 SYDVKM. CDR3: CASRGNGQSMGSSPLHF. For the CDR3, the DNA is TGTGCCAGCAGGGGGAATGGACAAAGCATGGGCTCTTCACCCCTCCACTTT.

Regarding this clone: The identical CDR3 is also encoded by other nucleotide sequences in the sample. The gene calls are TRBV9 and TRBJ1-5; TRBD1 matches 8 bases. The CDR3 covers 15 residues. J was trimmed by 5 bases and V by 2 bases; bases with no gene match: 6. Germline-derived CDR1 and CDR2 are SGDLS and YYNGEE. The CDR3 region has the DNA TGTGCCAGCAGCGTTGGACAGGGTATAGATCAGCCCCAGCATTTT. Amino acids: CASSVGQGIDQPQHF.

V usage is TRBV5-4 and J usage is TRBJ2-1; 8 nucleotides line up with TRBD1. CDR1 and CDR2 from the germline V gene are SGHNT and YYREEE (reference sequence). CDR3 size: 15 residues. Losses at the gene ends were 3 bases for V and 7 bases for J; bases not matched to a gene: 9. CDR3 sequence: CASSSLTGAENEQFF. The CDR3 coding sequence is TGTGCCAGCAGCTCCTTGACAGGGGCAGAGAATGAGCAGTTCTTC.

For this clone: Given a much more abundant clone one base away, this may be a read error. Additional DNA sequences in this sample encode the identical CDR3. This rearrangement joins TRBV29-1 to TRBJ2-5; TRBD1 matches 9 bases. This CDR3 has 13 residues. V shed 4 bases and J 2 bases; nucleotides not matched to a gene: 2. The germline V gene has CDR1 SQVTM and CDR2 ANQGSEA. Here the CDR3 reads CSVGQGGQETQYF. CDR3 sequence (DNA): TGCAGCGTTGGACAGGGGGGACAAGAGACCCAGTACTTC.

The J gene is TRBJ2-3, the V gene TRBV6-5, with D perhaps being TRBD1 or TRBD2 (6 bases each). The V end lost 5 bases, the J end lost 2 bases, and 14 bases lay between the germline ends. Germline CDR1 is MNHEY and CDR2 is SVGAGI. CDR3 size: 15 residues. CDR3: CASSTLGGPTDTQYF. In DNA form, the CDR3 reads TGTGCCAGCAGTACTCTAGGGGGGCCCACAGATACGCAGTATTTT.

The V and J genes are TRBV9 and TRBJ2-5, with 8 bases lining up with TRBD2. With V trimmed by 0 bases and J by 1 base, 8 bases remained unmatched. The CDR3 extends over 17 amino acids. Per the germline V gene, CDR1 is SGDLS and CDR2 is YYNGEE. The CDR3 loop reads CASSVGLAAGGQETQYF. The CDR3 nucleotides are TGTGCCAGCAGCGTAGGTCTCGCGGCGGGAGGCCAAGAGACCCAGTACTTC.

The chain recombines TRBV6-4 with TRBJ2-3; 9 positions match TRBD1. J was trimmed by 4 bases and V by 6 bases; bases with no gene match: 5. The CDR3 is 14 amino acids. CDR1 and CDR2 (germline): MRHNA, SNTAGT. The CDR3 is CASSPGTGPDTQYF. The CDR3 nucleotides read TGTGCCAGCAGCCCCGGGACAGGGCCAGATACGCAGTATTTT.

The J gene is TRBJ2-5, the V gene TRBV19, with 12 positions matching TRBD2. Germline CDR1 and CDR2: LNHDA and SQIVND (reference sequence). J gave up 2 bases and V 5 bases, and 3 bases lay outside the gene matches. CDR3 length: 15 amino acids. The CDR3 protein is CASSGLAGTQETQYF. CDR3 in DNA: TGTGCCAGTAGTGGACTAGCGGGGACGCAAGAGACCCAGTACTTC.

The chain joins TRBV7-3 to TRBJ2-6; tentatively, D is TRBD2 (6 bases). Germline V gene lookup returns CDR1 SGHTA and CDR2 FQGTGA. CDR3 length: 12 residues. Trimming shortened V by 8 bases and J by 10 bases, and 12 bases separated the two germline ends. The CDR3 DNA is TGTGCCAGCTCCCCCGGGGGAAACGTCCTGACTTTC. The encoded protein is CASSPGGNVLTF.

The CDR3 DNA sequence: TGTGCCAGCACCATTACGCCTAGGAAGGGGTTCAATGAGCAGTTCTTC. Translation: CASTITPRKGFNEQFF. V gene TRBV27 combines with J gene TRBJ2-1, with a possible D match to TRBD1 (5 bases). The CDR3 length is 16 residues. Germline CDR1 and CDR2: MNHEY and SMNVEV (reference sequence). V lost 7 bases and J 6 bases, leaving 22 bases between the germline ends.

The table lists this clone with a count of one. The rearrangement links TRBV9 to TRBJ1-4, with 8 bases identical to TRBD1. Germline CDR1 SGDLS, CDR2 YYNGEE. This CDR3 spans 13 amino acids. V gave up 1 base and J gave up 12 bases; unmatched junction bases: 5. The CDR3 sequence: CASSVQGAGELFF. The CDR3 nucleotides read TGTGCCAGCAGCGTACAGGGGGCAGGTGAACTGTTTTTT.

The chain joins TRBV27 to TRBJ1-4, with D tentatively TRBD1 (5 bases). With 3 bases removed from V and 5 bases from J, the gap between germline ends came to 16 bases. CDR1 is MNHEY and CDR2 is SMNVEV in the germline V gene (reference sequence). The CDR3 runs to 16 residues. CDR3 nucleotide sequence: TGTGCCAGCAGTTTCAGCCGAGGACATTCGAATGAAAAACTGTTTTTT. Translating gives CASSFSRGHSNEKLFF.

The V and J genes are TRBV4-2 and TRBJ2-3; 14 bases agree with TRBD2. The CDR3 spans 21 residues. Germline CDR1 reads LGHNA; CDR2 reads YNFKEQ. With V trimmed by 0 bases and J by 0 bases, 11 bases remained unmatched. CDR3 sequence (DNA): TGTGCCAGCAGCCAAGATCGGCCGGGACTAGCGGGGGCCACTAGCACAGATACGCAGTATTTT. This encodes CASSQDRPGLAGATSTDTQYF.

The chain joins TRBV30 to TRBJ2-2; D perhaps matches TRBD1 (6 bases). The CDR3 is made up of 13 amino acids. Germline V gives CDR1 GTSNPN, CDR2 SVGIG (reference sequence). Trimming stripped 3 bases from V and 7 bases from J, with 12 bases between. CDR3 DNA: TGTGCCTGGAGAAGCCAGGGGAGCGGGGAGCTGTTTTTT. Its translation: CAWRSQGSGELFF.

This clone showed up just once. The rearrangement joins TRBV27 to TRBJ2-2; TRBD2 matches 7 bases. This CDR3 comprises 15 residues. CDR1 MNHEY and CDR2 SMNVEV come from the germline V gene (reference sequence). V was clipped by 3 bases and J by 4 bases; unmatched bases: 5. The CDR3 DNA follows: TGTGCCAGCAGTTTCCCGGGAGGCACCACCGGGGAGCTGTTTTTT. Encoded protein: CASSFPGGTTGELFF.

This sequence joins TRBV27 and TRBJ1-6, with D tentatively TRBD1 (5 bases). This CDR3 comprises 15 residues. Trimming left V 6 bases short and J 4 bases short, with 13 bases between. Germline V CDR1 and CDR2: MNHEY, SMNVEV (reference sequence). CDR3 bases: TGTGCCAGCAGACCCGGGGGATTTTATAATTCACCCCTCCACTTT. Translating gives CASRPGGFYNSPLHF.

The chain combines TRBV28 with TRBJ1-5; the D gene is possibly TRBD1 (5 bases). V lost 6 bases to trimming and J lost 1 base, with 13 bases between them. Germline V gives CDR1 MDHEN, CDR2 SYDVKM. The CDR3 is 15 residues long. CDR3 loop: CASSPGAASNQPQHF. For the CDR3, the DNA is TGTGCCAGCAGCCCCGGGGCGGCGAGCAATCAGCCCCAGCATTTT. Supplemented by reference TRBV28 and TRBJ1-5, the full variable domain reads DVKVTQSSRYLVKRTGEKVFLECVQDMDHENMFWYRQDPGLGLRLIYFSYDVKMKEKGDIPEGYSVSREKKERFSLILESASTNQTSMYLCASSPGAASNQPQHFGDGTRLSIL.

This chain links TRBV18 with TRBJ2-7, with TRBD1 identical over 9 bases. This CDR3 spans 15 amino acids. Germline lookup yields CDR1 KGHSH and CDR2 LQKENI. With 4 bases clipped from V and 0 bases from J, the junction kept 4 bases outside the gene matches. The CDR3, as DNA: TGTGCCAGCTCACAACCGGGACAGGGCTCCTACGAGCAGTACTTC. Its protein is CASSQPGQGSYEQYF. Combining the CDR3 with reference TRBV18 and TRBJ2-7 gives the whole variable domain NAGVMQNPRHLVRRRGQEARLRCSPMKGHSHVYWYRQLPEEGLKFMVYLQKENIIDESGMPKERFSAEFPKEGPSILRIQQVVRGDSAAYFCASSQPGQGSYEQYFGPGTRLTVT.

J is TRBJ1-3 and V is TRBV6-6; weak D call: TRBD1 (5 bases). The germline CDR1 and CDR2 sequences are MNHNY and SVGAGI (reference sequence). The length of the CDR3 is 12 residues. With 10 bases removed from V and 4 bases from J, the gap between germline ends came to 11 bases. CDR3 sequence reads: CAIGTSGNTIYF. In DNA, the CDR3 is TGTGCCATCGGGACCTCGGGAAACACCATATATTTT.

The chain is built from TRBV11-2 and TRBJ1-6; D is possibly TRBD1 (6 bases). Germline V lookup: CDR1 SGHAT, CDR2 FQNNGV. Trimming shortened V by 0 bases and J by 7 bases, and 13 bases separated the two germline ends. The CDR3 has 16 residues. DNA for the CDR3: TGTGCCAGCAGCTTAGAGGGGGGCTCCAGCAATTCACCCCTCCACTTT. Its protein product is CASSLEGGSSNSPLHF.

The rearrangement joins TRBV11-2 to TRBJ2-7; 11 bases align to TRBD1. With V trimmed by 3 bases and J by 6 bases, 7 bases remained unmatched. CDR1 SGHAT and CDR2 FQNNGV come from the germline V gene. The CDR3 has 15 residues. CDR3 DNA sequence: TGTGCCAGCAGCTTGAATTTGGACAGGGGGCTCGAGCAGTACTTC. It is translated as CASSLNLDRGLEQYF. Combining the CDR3 with reference TRBV11-2 and TRBJ2-7 gives the whole variable domain EAGVAQSPRYKIIEKRQSVAFWCNPISGHATLYWYQQILGQGPKLLIQFQNNGVVDDSQLPKDRFSAERLKGVDSTLKIQPAKLEDSAVYLCASSLNLDRGLEQYFGPGTRLTVT.

V is TRBV7-9 and J is TRBJ2-7, with 7 bases lining up with TRBD1. Per the germline V gene, CDR1 is SEHNR and CDR2 is FQNEAQ (reference sequence). J lost 3 bases, V lost 1 base, and 3 bases had no gene match. The CDR3 totals 14 residues. Here the CDR3 DNA reads TGTGCCAGCAGCTTAGGAGGGGGCATCTACGAGCAGTACTTC. Translating it yields CASSLGGGIYEQYF.

This clone was recorded only once. The chain employs TRBV6-5 and TRBJ1-2, with TRBD1 matching over 7 bases. CDR1 is MNHEY, CDR2 SVGAGI, per germline. The ends lost 4 bases at V and 4 bases at J; junction bases unmatched: 9. CDR3 length: 15 amino acids. CDR3 nucleotide sequence: TGTGCCAGCAGTTCCGCGGGACAGAGGATCTATGGCTACACCTTC. Translating it yields CASSSAGQRIYGYTF.

J is TRBJ1-4 and V is TRBV19; 8 positions agree with TRBD1. The V gene end was trimmed by 4 bases and the J gene end by 4 bases; junction bases not matched to a gene: 8. The CDR3 extends over 16 amino acids. Germline CDR1 and CDR2: LNHDA and SQIVND (reference sequence). The CDR3 sequence is CASSTRRQGFNEKLFF. For the CDR3, the DNA is TGTGCCAGTAGTACCCGCCGACAGGGGTTTAATGAAAAACTGTTTTTT.